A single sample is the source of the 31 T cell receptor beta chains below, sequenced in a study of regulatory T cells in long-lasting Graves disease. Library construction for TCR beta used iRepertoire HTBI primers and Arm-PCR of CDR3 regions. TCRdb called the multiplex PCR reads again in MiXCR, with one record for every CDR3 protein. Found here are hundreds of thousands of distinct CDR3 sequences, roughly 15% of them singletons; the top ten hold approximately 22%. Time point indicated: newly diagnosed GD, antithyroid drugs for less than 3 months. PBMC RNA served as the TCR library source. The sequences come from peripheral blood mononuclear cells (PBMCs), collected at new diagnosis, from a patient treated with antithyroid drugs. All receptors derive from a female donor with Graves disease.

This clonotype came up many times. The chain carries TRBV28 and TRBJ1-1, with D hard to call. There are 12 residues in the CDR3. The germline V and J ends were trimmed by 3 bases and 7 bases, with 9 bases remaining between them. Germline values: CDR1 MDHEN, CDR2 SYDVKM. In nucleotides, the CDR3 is TGTGCCAGCAGTTTCTCCGGGAATGAAGCTTTCTTT. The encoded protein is CASSFSGNEAFF.

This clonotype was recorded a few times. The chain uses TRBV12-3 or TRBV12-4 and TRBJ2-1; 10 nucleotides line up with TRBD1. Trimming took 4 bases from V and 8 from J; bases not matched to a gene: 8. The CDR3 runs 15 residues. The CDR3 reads CASSSSRDRGDEQFF. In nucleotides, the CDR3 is TGTGCCAGCAGTTCAAGCCGGGACAGGGGCGATGAGCAGTTCTTC.

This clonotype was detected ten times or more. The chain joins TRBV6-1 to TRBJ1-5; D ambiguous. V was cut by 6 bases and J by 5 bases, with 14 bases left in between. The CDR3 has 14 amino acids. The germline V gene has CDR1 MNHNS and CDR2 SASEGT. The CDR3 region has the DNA TGTGCCAGCAGCTTCGGACTGTTGGATCAGCCCCAGCATTTT. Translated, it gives CASSFGLLDQPQHF.

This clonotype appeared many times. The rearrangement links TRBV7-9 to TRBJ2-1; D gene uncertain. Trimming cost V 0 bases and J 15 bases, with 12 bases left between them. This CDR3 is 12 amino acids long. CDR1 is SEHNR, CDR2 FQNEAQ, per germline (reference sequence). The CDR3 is CASSLAESRPFF. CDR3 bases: TGTGCCAGCAGCTTAGCGGAAAGCCGGCCGTTCTTC.

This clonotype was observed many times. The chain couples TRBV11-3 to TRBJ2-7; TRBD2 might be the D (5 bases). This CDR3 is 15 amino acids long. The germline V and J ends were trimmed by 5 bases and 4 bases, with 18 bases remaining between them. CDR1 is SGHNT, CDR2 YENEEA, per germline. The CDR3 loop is CASSLTSAAGYEQYF. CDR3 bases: TGTGCCAGCAGCCTCACTTCGGCGGCGGGTTACGAGCAGTACTTC.

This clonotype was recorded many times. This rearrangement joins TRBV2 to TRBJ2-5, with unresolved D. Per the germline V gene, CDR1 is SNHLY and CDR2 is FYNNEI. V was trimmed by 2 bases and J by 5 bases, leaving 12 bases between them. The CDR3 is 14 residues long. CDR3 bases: TGTGCCAGCAGTGAAAGAACAGTAAAGGAGACCCAGTACTTC. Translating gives CASSERTVKETQYF.

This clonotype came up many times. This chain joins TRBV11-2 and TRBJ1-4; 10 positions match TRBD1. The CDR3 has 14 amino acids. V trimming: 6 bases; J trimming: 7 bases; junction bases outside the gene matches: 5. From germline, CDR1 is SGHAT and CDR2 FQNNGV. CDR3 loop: CASRSTGGFEKLFF. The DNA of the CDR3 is TGTGCCAGCAGATCGACAGGGGGCTTTGAAAAACTGTTTTTT.

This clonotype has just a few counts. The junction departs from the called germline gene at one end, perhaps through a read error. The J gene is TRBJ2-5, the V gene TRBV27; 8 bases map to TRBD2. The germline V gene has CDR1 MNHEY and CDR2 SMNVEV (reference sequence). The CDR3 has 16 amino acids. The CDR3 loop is CAGSPRLALRVETQYF. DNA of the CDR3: TGTGCCGGCAGCCCCAGACTAGCGTTGAGGGTAGAGACCCAGTACTTC.

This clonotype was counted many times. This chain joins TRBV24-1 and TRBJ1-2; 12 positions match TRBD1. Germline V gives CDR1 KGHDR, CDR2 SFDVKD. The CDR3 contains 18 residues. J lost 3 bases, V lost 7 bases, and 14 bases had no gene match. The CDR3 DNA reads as TGTGCCACCAGCCCTTCCGGGACAGGGGGCTCCGCACACTATGGCTACACCTTC. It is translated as CATSPSGTGGSAHYGYTF.

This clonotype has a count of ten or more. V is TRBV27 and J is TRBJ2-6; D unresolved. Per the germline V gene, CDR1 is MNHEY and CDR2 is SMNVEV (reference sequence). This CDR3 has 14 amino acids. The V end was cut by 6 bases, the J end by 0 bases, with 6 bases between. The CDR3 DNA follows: TGTGCCAGCAGGCTCCGCTCTGGGGCCAACGTCCTGACTTTC. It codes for CASRLRSGANVLTF. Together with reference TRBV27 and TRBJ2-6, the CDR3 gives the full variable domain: EAQVTQNPRYLITVTGKKLTVTCSQNMNHEYMSWYRQDPGLGLRQIYYSMNVEVTDKGDVPEGYKVSRKEKRNFPLILESPSPNQTSLYFCASRLRSGANVLTFGAGSRLTVL.

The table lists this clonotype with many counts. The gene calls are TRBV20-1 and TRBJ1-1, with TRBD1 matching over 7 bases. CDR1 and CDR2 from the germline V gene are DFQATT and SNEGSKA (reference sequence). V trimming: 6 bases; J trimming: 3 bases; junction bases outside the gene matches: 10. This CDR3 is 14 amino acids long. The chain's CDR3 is CSALWGQLDTEAFF. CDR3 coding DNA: TGCAGTGCCCTCTGGGGACAGTTGGACACTGAAGCTTTCTTT.

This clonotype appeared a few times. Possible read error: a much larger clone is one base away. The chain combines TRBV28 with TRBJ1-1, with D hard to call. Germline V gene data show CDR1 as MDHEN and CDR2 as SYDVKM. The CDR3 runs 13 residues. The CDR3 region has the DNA TGTGCCAGCGGTTTAATTCGATTCACTGAAGCTTTCTTT. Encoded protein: CASGLIRFTEAFF.

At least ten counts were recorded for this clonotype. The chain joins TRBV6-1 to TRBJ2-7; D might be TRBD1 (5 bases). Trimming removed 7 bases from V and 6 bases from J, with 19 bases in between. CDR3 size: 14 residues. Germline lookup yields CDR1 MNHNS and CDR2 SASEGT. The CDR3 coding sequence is TGTGCCAGCATCCGGAGACATGCAGACAGCGAGCAGTACTTC. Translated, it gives CASIRRHADSEQYF.

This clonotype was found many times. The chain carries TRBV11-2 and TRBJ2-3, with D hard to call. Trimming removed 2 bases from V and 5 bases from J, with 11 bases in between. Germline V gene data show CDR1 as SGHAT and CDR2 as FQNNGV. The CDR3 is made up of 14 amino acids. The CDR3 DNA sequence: TGTGCCAGCAGCTTAAGAGTAGTTGAAGATACGCAGTATTTT. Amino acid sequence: CASSLRVVEDTQYF.

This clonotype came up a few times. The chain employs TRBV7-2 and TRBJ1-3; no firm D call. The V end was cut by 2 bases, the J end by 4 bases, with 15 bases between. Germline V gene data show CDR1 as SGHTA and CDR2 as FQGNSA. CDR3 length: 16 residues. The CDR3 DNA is TGTGCCAGCAGCTTATCCCCCTGGATTCCGGGAAACACCATATATTTT. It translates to CASSLSPWIPGNTIYF. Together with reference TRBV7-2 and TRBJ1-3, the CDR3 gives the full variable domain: GAGVSQSPSNKVTEKGKDVELRCDPISGHTALYWYRQSLGQGLEFLIYFQGNSAPDKSGLPSDRFSAERTGGSVSTLTIQRTQQEDSAVYLCASSLSPWIPGNTIYFGEGSWLTVV.

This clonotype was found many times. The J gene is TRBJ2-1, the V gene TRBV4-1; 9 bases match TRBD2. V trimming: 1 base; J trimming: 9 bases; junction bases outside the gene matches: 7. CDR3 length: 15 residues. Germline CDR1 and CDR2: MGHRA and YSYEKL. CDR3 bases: TGCGCCAGCAGCCAAGCCGGCGGGAGGGTGGGTGAGCAGTTCTTC. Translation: CASSQAGGRVGEQFF.

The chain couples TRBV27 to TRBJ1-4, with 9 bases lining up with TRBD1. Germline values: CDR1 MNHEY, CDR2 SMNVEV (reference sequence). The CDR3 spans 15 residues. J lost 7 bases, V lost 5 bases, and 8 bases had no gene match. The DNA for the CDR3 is TGTGCCAGCAGTACAACCGGGACAGGGTTTGAAAAACTGTTTTTT. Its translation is CASSTTGTGFEKLFF.

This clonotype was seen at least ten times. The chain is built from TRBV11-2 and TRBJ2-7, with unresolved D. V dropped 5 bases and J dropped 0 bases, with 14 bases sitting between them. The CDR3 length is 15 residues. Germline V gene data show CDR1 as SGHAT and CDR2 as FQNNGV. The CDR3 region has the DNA TGTGCCAGCAGCCTGGCGTACGGAAGCTCCTACGAGCAGTACTTC. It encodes CASSLAYGSSYEQYF.

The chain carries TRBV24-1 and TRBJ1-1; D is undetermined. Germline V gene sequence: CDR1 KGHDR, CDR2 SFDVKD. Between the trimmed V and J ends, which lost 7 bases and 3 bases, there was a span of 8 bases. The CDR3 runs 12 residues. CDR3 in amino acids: CATRKEDTEAFF. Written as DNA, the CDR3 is TGTGCCACCAGGAAGGAGGACACTGAAGCTTTCTTT.

The chain's CDR3 is CASDPWTSGDPALEQYF. The CDR3 bases are TGTGCCAGCGATCCCTGGACTAGCGGGGACCCCGCTCTCGAGCAGTACTTC. The chain is built from TRBV6-1 and TRBJ2-7; 12 positions match TRBD2. J was trimmed by 6 bases and V by 8 bases; bases with no gene match: 17. This CDR3 comprises 17 residues. The germline CDR1 and CDR2 sequences are MNHNS and SASEGT.

The CDR3 sequence: CSARDFGGGANTEAFF. CDR3 DNA: TGCAGTGCTAGAGATTTCGGGGGCGGTGCGAACACTGAAGCTTTCTTT. The chain carries TRBV20-1 and TRBJ1-1; the D gene is possibly TRBD1 (6 bases). CDR1 is DFQATT and CDR2 is SNEGSKA in the germline V gene (reference sequence). V was cut by 0 bases and J by 1 base, with 15 bases left in between. CDR3 length equals 16 residues.

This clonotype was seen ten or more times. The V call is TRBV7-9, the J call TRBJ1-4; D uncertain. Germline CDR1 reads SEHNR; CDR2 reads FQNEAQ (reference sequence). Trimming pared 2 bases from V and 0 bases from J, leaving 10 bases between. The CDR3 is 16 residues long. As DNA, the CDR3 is TGTGCCAGCAGCTTACGGACGGACGCAACTAATGAAAAACTGTTTTTT. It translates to CASSLRTDATNEKLFF.

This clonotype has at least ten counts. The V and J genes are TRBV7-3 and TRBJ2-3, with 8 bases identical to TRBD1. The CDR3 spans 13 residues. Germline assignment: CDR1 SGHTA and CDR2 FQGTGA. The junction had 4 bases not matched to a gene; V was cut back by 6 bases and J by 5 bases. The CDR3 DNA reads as TGTGCCAGCAGTCTGACAGGGGAAGATACGCAGTATTTT. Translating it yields CASSLTGEDTQYF.

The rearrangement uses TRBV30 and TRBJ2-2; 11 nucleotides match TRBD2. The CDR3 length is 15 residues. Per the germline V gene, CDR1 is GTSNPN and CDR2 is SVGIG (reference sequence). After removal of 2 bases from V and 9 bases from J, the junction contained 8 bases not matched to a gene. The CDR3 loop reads CAWSRLAGGPRELFF. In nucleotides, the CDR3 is TGTGCCTGGAGTAGGTTAGCGGGAGGGCCGCGGGAGCTGTTTTTT.

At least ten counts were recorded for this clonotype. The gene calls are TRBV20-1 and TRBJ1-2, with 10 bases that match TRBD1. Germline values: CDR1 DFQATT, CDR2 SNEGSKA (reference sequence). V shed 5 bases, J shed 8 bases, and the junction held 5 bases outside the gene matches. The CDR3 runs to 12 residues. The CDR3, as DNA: TGCAGTGCTGGGACAGGGGTTGACGGCTACACCTTC. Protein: CSAGTGVDGYTF.

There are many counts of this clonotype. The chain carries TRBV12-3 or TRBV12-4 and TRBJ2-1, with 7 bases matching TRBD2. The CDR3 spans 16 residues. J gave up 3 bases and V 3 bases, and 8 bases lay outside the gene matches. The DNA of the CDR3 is TGTGCCAGCAGTTTGACGTTCCAGCGGGGCTACAATGAGCAGTTCTTC. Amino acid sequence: CASSLTFQRGYNEQFF.

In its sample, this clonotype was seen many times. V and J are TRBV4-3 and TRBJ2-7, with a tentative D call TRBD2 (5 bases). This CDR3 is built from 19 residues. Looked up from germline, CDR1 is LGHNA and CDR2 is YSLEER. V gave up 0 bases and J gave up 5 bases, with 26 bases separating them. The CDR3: CASSQEVAGRSYLTDEQYF. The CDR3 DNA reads TGCGCCAGCAGCCAAGAAGTAGCTGGGAGAAGTTATCTAACGGACGAGCAGTACTTC.

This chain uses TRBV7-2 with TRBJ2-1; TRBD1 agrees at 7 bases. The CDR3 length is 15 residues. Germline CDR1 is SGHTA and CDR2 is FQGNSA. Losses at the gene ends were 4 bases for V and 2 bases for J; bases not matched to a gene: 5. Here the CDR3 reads CASSSKGAAYNEQFF. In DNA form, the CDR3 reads TGTGCCAGCAGCTCAAAGGGGGCTGCCTACAATGAGCAGTTCTTC.

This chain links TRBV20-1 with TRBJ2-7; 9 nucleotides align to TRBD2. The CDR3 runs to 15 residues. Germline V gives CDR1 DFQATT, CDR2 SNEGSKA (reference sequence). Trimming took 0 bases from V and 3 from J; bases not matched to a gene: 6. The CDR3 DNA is TGCAGTGCTAGAGATATGGAACTAGCGGGCTACGAGCAGTACTTC. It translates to CSARDMELAGYEQYF.

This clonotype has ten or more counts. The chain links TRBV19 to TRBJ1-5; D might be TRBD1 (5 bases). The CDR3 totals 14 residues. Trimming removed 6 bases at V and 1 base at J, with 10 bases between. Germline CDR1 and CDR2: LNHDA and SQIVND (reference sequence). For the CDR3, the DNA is TGTGCCAGTAGCTACCCAGGGAGCAATCAGCCCCAGCATTTT. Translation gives CASSYPGSNQPQHF.

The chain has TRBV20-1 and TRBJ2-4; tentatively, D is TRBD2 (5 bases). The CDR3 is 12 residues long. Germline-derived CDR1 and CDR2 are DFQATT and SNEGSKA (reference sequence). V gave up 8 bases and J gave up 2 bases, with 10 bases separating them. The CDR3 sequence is CSPSGTKNIQYF. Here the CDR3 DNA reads TGCAGTCCTTCGGGAACCAAAAACATTCAGTACTTC.